This T cell receptor (beta chain) was retrieved from a study of T-cell memory formation after mild COVID-19. After 5'RACE with constant-segment primers, TCR alpha and TCR beta cDNA libraries carrying sample barcodes and UMIs were obtained. TCRdb reprocessed the 5' RACE reads with MiXCR, giving one entry per CDR3 protein. In the table there are about 290,000 distinct CDR3 sequences, less than 20% of which are singletons. Whole-study results and caveats: Most CD4+ clones that shrank were in CM and EM, while CD8+ ones turned up in EMRA. Whether second-wave clones peaking at day 37 were SARS-CoV-2 specific went unconfirmed.

The table lists this clonotype with a few counts. Its antigen is not known. The CDR3 is 16 residues long. In germline, CDR1 is LNHNV, CDR2 YYDKDF (reference sequence). V was shortened by 3 bases and J by 2 bases, with 16 bases between the two germline ends. The sequencing sample was made of PBMCs or a T cell subset sorted from them (not recorded which). This TCR came from a man between 18 and 35 years old who had mild COVID-19 (a few samples of this study predate the infection). Cell type and time point are not known. The chain joins TRBV15 to TRBJ2-5; D may match TRBD1 or TRBD2 (5 bases each). This chain's CDR3 is CATSSKYGTPQETQYF. In DNA form, the CDR3 reads TGTGCCACCAGCAGCAAGTACGGGACCCCTCAAGAGACCCAGTACTTC. The full variable domain, rest sourced from reference TRBV15 and TRBJ2-5, is DAMVIQNPRYQVTQFGKPVTLSCSQTLNHNVMYWYQQKSSQAPKLLFHYYDKDFNNEADTPDNFQSRRPNTSFCFLDIRSPGLGDTAMYLCATSSKYGTPQETQYFGPGTRLLVL.